One sample yielded the 20 T cell receptor beta chains listed below, sequenced in a study of shared clonotypes between healthy human individuals. Positive CCR7 selection of CD45RO-negative cells yielded the naive CD8 cells, and terminally differentiated effector memory CD45RA+ cells were excluded. Sequencing used immunoSEQ multiplex PCR; TCRdb keeps in-frame clones, though not all of them. The sample gives some 630,000 clones, approximately 96% of which show up once; 0.095% to 0.13% is in the top ten. Material for sequencing was naive CD8+ T cells sorted from blood. These TCRs come from a woman in her twenties or thirties in good health.

This clone came up once. The chain employs TRBV13 and TRBJ2-7; 7 nucleotides match TRBD2. This CDR3 has 14 residues. Germline CDR1 is PRHDT and CDR2 is FYEKMQ (reference sequence). V shed 3 bases, J shed 1 base, and the junction held 3 bases outside the gene matches. For the CDR3, the DNA is TGTGCCAGCAGCTTGGTGGGAGGGTCCTACGAGCAGTACTTC. Translation: CASSLVGGSYEQYF.

The chain combines TRBV5-6 with TRBJ2-5; 7 bases are a match to TRBD2. The V segment lost 3 bases and the J segment 5 bases; nucleotides outside the gene matches: 7. The CDR3 contains 14 residues. The V gene's germline CDR1 is SGHDT and CDR2 YYEEEE. CDR3 DNA: TGTGCCAGCAGCTGGGAGGGTGGCGGGGAGACCCAGTACTTC. This encodes CASSWEGGGETQYF. The full variable domain, with the rest looked up from reference TRBV5-6 and TRBJ2-5, is DAGVTQSPTHLIKTRGQQVTLRCSPKSGHDTVSWYQQALGQGPQFIFQYYEEEERQRGNFPDRFSGHQFPNYSSELNVNALLLGDSALYLCASSWEGGGETQYFGPGTRLLVL.

V and J are TRBV7-9 and TRBJ2-2; D is unresolved. V dropped 10 bases and J dropped 0 bases, with 9 bases sitting between them. Germline lookup yields CDR1 SEHNR and CDR2 FQNEAQ (reference sequence). This CDR3 has 13 amino acids. The CDR3: CATGRTNTGELFF. CDR3 nucleotides: TGTGCCACCGGACGGACGAACACCGGGGAGCTGTTTTTT. Full variable domain (missing parts from reference TRBV7-9 and TRBJ2-2): DTGVSQNPRHKITKRGQNVTFRCDPISEHNRLYWYRQTLGQGPEFLTYFQNEAQLEKSRLLSDRFSAERPKGSFSTLEIQRTEQGDSAMYLCATGRTNTGELFFGEGSRLTVL.

V and J are TRBV7-9 and TRBJ1-3; no clear D gene. The V end was cut by 1 base, the J end by 0 bases, with 10 bases between. Germline-derived CDR1 and CDR2 are SEHNR and FQNEAQ (reference sequence). The CDR3 loop spans 16 amino acids. In nucleotides, the CDR3 is TGTGCCAGCAGCTTAGGATTCGGCTTCTCTGGAAACACCATATATTTT. Its translation is CASSLGFGFSGNTIYF.

This clone was picked up one time. This chain links TRBV4-1 with TRBJ1-5; possible D gene TRBD1, 5 bases. Germline CDR1 is MGHRA and CDR2 is YSYEKL. The CDR3 is 15 amino acids. Trimming took 1 base from V and 1 from J, leaving 8 bases between them. The CDR3 region is CASSQGSGSNQPQHF. The DNA for the CDR3 is TGCGCCAGCAGCCAAGGGTCAGGGAGCAATCAGCCCCAGCATTTT.

This clone was found once. This chain links TRBV5-4 with TRBJ2-1, with 8 positions matching TRBD1. The CDR3 extends over 13 amino acids. The V gene's germline CDR1 is SGHNT and CDR2 YYREEE (reference sequence). J lost 7 bases, V lost 4 bases, and 4 bases had no gene match. The CDR3 protein is CASSPRGLNEQFF. CDR3 bases: TGTGCCAGCAGCCCCAGGGGGCTGAATGAGCAGTTCTTC.

CDR3 sequence (DNA): TGTGCCATCAGTGAATGGGCAGCCCCAGAATACGAGCAGTACTTC. Protein product: CAISEWAAPEYEQYF. The V gene is TRBV10-3, the J gene TRBJ2-7; the D is unclear. Deletions cut 3 bases from V and 4 bases from J, with 16 bases between. The germline CDR1 and CDR2 sequences are ENHRY and SYGVKD. The CDR3 totals 15 residues.

The V call is TRBV7-9, the J call TRBJ2-2, with TRBD2 matching over 7 bases. In germline, CDR1 is SEHNR, CDR2 FQNEAQ (reference sequence). The CDR3 has 15 amino acids. V gave up 0 bases and J gave up 4 bases; unmatched junction bases: 2. CDR3 in DNA: TGTGCCAGCAGCTTAGCCCCTAGCGGCACCGGGGAGCTGTTTTTT. This gives the protein CASSLAPSGTGELFF.

The chain links TRBV11-2 to TRBJ2-1, with D possibly TRBD2 on 6 matching bases. Trimming shortened V by 3 bases and J by 16 bases, and 13 bases separated the two germline ends. The CDR3 length is 11 residues. Germline CDR1 reads SGHAT; CDR2 reads FQNNGV. The CDR3 sequence is CASSFRRALFF. The CDR3 DNA reads TGTGCCAGCAGCTTCCGGAGGGCTCTATTCTTC.

The V call is TRBV29-1, the J call TRBJ2-5, with TRBD2 identical over 12 bases. The end of the DNA fits TRBJ2-7 better, so the J call may be wrong. Germline-derived CDR1 and CDR2 are SQVTM and ANQGSEA. The CDR3 totals 16 residues. The CDR3 loop reads CSVEWVTSGSSYEQYF. The CDR3 nucleotides read TGCAGCGTTGAATGGGTGACTAGCGGGAGCTCCTACGAGCAGTACTTC.

The V and J genes are TRBV6-5 and TRBJ1-1, with TRBD1 as a possible D gene (6 bases). V gave up 6 bases and J gave up 2 bases, with 13 bases separating them. The germline gives CDR1 MNHEY, CDR2 SVGAGI. The CDR3 is 14 amino acids. In nucleotides, the CDR3 is TGTGCCAGCAGCTTACGGGGGGCCAACACTGAAGCTTTCTTT. Its translation: CASSLRGANTEAFF.

The V gene is TRBV20-1, the J gene TRBJ2-1; D may match TRBD1 or TRBD2 (5 bases each). V was trimmed by 3 bases and J by 9 bases, leaving 9 bases between them. The CDR3 loop spans 11 amino acids. CDR1 DFQATT and CDR2 SNEGSKA come from the germline V gene (reference sequence). The CDR3: CSARGEFEQFF. CDR3 coding DNA: TGCAGTGCTAGGGGGGAGTTTGAGCAGTTCTTC.

The chain combines TRBV29-1 with TRBJ2-1; D call uncertain. V gave up 4 bases and J gave up 2 bases, with 21 bases separating them. The CDR3 runs 17 residues. CDR1 and CDR2 from the germline V gene are SQVTM and ANQGSEA. CDR3 nucleotide sequence: TGCAGCGTTGTGTTGTGGGCCACACTGAGAGCCTACAATGAGCAGTTCTTC. It encodes CSVVLWATLRAYNEQFF.

The chain is built from TRBV29-1 and TRBJ2-7; TRBD2 aligns across 8 bases. The germline V gene encodes CDR1 SQVTM and CDR2 ANQGSEA. The V and J ends lost 8 bases and 3 bases, in that order; junction bases with no gene match: 12. This CDR3 has 14 residues. CDR3 DNA: TGCAGCATCGTCAGGGGCGGGGGGCTCTACGAGCAGTACTTC. Amino acids: CSIVRGGGLYEQYF.

CDR3 region: CASTLDGGGNSYEQYF. CDR3 in DNA: TGTGCCAGCACCCTCGACGGCGGGGGGAACTCCTACGAGCAGTACTTC. The chain joins TRBV5-6 to TRBJ2-7, with 8 bases lining up with TRBD2. Germline V gene lookup returns CDR1 SGHDT and CDR2 YYEEEE. Trimming cost V 6 bases and J 0 bases; bases outside gene matches: 11. This CDR3 is 16 amino acids long. Complete variable domain (other parts from reference TRBV5-6 and TRBJ2-7): DAGVTQSPTHLIKTRGQQVTLRCSPKSGHDTVSWYQQALGQGPQFIFQYYEEEERQRGNFPDRFSGHQFPNYSSELNVNALLLGDSALYLCASTLDGGGNSYEQYFGPGTRLTVT.

The chain is built from TRBV5-6 and TRBJ2-5; either TRBD1 or TRBD2 may supply D (6 bases each). Germline CDR1 SGHDT, CDR2 YYEEEE. With 4 bases removed from V and 5 bases from J, the gap between germline ends came to 12 bases. The CDR3 sequence is 13 residues long. DNA for the CDR3: TGTGCCAGCAGCGACCAAGGGGGGGAGACCCAGTACTTC. Amino acid sequence: CASSDQGGETQYF.

The rearrangement joins TRBV7-9 to TRBJ2-2; D gene uncertain. The CDR3 sequence is 12 residues long. Looked up from germline, CDR1 is SEHNR and CDR2 is FQNEAQ (reference sequence). The V gene lost 2 bases and the J gene lost 6 bases, with 4 bases spanning the gap. The CDR3 DNA sequence: TGTGCCAGCAGCTTATTGCCCGGGGAGCTGTTTTTT. Amino acids: CASSLLPGELFF.

Notes on this clone: Different DNA sequences within this sample yield the same CDR3. The rearrangement uses TRBV9 and TRBJ2-2; D not certain. CDR1 and CDR2 (germline): SGDLS, YYNGEE. Trimming stripped 0 bases from V and 4 bases from J, with 4 bases between. The CDR3 spans 13 residues. CDR3 nucleotide sequence: TGTGCCAGCAGCGTAGGAGGCACCGGGGAGCTGTTTTTT. Its protein product is CASSVGGTGELFF.

The chain is built from TRBV5-1 and TRBJ1-3; D possibly corresponds to TRBD1 (5 bases). There are 16 residues in the CDR3. V lost 4 bases, J lost 0 bases, and 14 bases lay in between. Germline CDR1 is SGHRS and CDR2 is YFSETQ. The CDR3: CASSLGEAGSGNTIYF. The CDR3 nucleotides are TGCGCCAGCAGCCTGGGGGAGGCTGGCTCTGGAAACACCATATATTTT.

The chain has TRBV5-4 and TRBJ2-1, with TRBD2 as a possible D gene (5 bases). The V end lost 2 bases, the J end lost 10 bases, and 13 bases lay between the germline ends. The CDR3 spans 13 residues. From germline, CDR1 is SGHNT and CDR2 YYREEE (reference sequence). CDR3 protein: CASSFRTGFEQFF. The CDR3, as DNA: TGTGCCAGCAGCTTTCGGACGGGGTTCGAGCAGTTCTTC. The entire variable domain, with the rest obtained from reference TRBV5-4 and TRBJ2-1, is as follows: ETGVTQSPTHLIKTRGQQVTLRCSSQSGHNTVSWYQQALGQGPQFIFQYYREEENGRGNFPPRFSGLQFPNYSSELNVNALELDDSALYLCASSFRTGFEQFFGPGTRLTVL.